This T cell receptor (beta chain) was recorded in a study of neurological immune-mediated disorders. About this clonotype itself: Its antigen is not known. A clone one base away is much larger, so this may be a read error.

This CDR3 has 12 amino acids. Study results and limitations: There were no CDR3 amino acid sequences shared by expanded clones across subjects, a result suggesting private repertoires in all groups. A possible signature was seen in one related-CDR3 cluster, into which phylogenetic grouping placed the repertoires of 18 of 34 multiple sclerosis patients.

TCRdb passed the 5' RACE reads through MiXCR, listing each CDR3 protein once. The profile shows 75,000 to 80,000 distinct CDR3 sequences, approximately 5% of them singletons. J is TRBJ1-1 and V is TRBV12-3 or TRBV12-4, with 9 bases fitting TRBD1. This TCR derives from a young woman with multiple sclerosis. The source material was PBMCs. CDR3 in amino acids: CDSRGTGTEAFF. CDR3 nucleotide sequence: TGTGACAGCAGAGGGACAGGGACTGAAGCTTTCTTT.